The present entry profiles one T cell receptor (beta chain) with its context. Its antigen is unknown. Relative to the germline gene, one junction end is altered; a read error may explain this. The data are from a study of T-cell memory formation after mild COVID-19. Study-wide results and caveats: Detection of some responders pre-infection suggested pre-existing cross-reactive memory T cells participated.

Via MiXCR, TCRdb re-called the 5' RACE reads, giving one row per CDR3 protein. The sample shows about 310,000 distinct CDR3 sequences, around a sixth of them seen only once. The CDR3 sequence is 16 residues long. Germline V lookup: CDR1 SGHVS, CDR2 FQNEAQ. The source material was PBMCs or a T cell subset sorted from them (not recorded which). The receptor's source is a man between 18 and 35 years old who had mild COVID-19 (a few samples of this study predate the infection). Cell type and time point are not known. The rearrangement joins TRBV7-8 to TRBJ2-1; the match to TRBD1 covers 8 bases. CDR3 sequence (DNA): TGTGCCATCAGCTTAGCGTACAGGGGGGCGGGCAATGAGCAGTTCTTC. It encodes CAISLAYRGAGNEQFF. Drawing the rest from reference TRBV7-8 and TRBJ2-1, the complete variable domain is GAGVSQSPRYKVAKRGQDVALRCDPISGHVSLFWYQQALGQGPEFLTYFQNEAQLDKSGLPSDRFFAERPEGSVSTLKIQRTQQEDSAVYLCAISLAYRGAGNEQFFGPGTRLTVL.